The 4 T cell receptor beta chains below all came from one sample that was sequenced in a study of cytomegalovirus exposure and HLA in healthy donors. The primer mix had 60 Vbeta and 13 Jbeta primers. Generated by immunoSEQ multiplex PCR, the TCRdb table keeps only in-frame clones and is missing some. Among about 140,000 clones listed, roughly 83% were seen once. The material sequenced was PBMCs. These receptors all come from a man aged 40-50 years in good health and CMV-seronegative.

The chain uses TRBV19 and TRBJ2-5; tentative D call: TRBD2 (7 bases). Germline lookup yields CDR1 LNHDA and CDR2 SQIVND (reference sequence). This CDR3 spans 15 amino acids. The V gene lost 4 bases and the J gene lost 0 bases, with 12 bases spanning the gap. CDR3 bases: TGTGCCAGTAGTAGGGGAGGGGGGTACCAAGAGACCCAGTACTTC. Protein product: CASSRGGGYQETQYF.

This clone occurred once. The genes are TRBV6-1 and TRBJ2-3, with TRBD2 matching over 7 bases. Germline V CDR1 and CDR2: MNHNS, SASEGT. Trimming cost V 1 base and J 2 bases; bases outside gene matches: 6. The CDR3 length is 16 residues. The CDR3, as DNA: TGTGCCAGCAGTGAAGATCCGGGGGGATCCACAGATACGCAGTATTTT. Its protein is CASSEDPGGSTDTQYF.

CDR3 residues: CASSYGTSGSSYNEQFF. CDR3 nucleotide sequence: TGCGCCAGCAGCTATGGGACTAGCGGGAGCTCCTACAATGAGCAGTTCTTC. The chain couples TRBV5-1 to TRBJ2-1; 14 bases are a match to TRBD2. The germline V gene encodes CDR1 SGHRS and CDR2 YFSETQ. This CDR3 region has 17 residues. V shed 3 bases, J shed 0 bases, and the junction held 2 bases outside the gene matches. Supplemented by reference TRBV5-1 and TRBJ2-1, the full variable domain reads KAGVTQTPRYLIKTRGQQVTLSCSPISGHRSVSWYQQTPGQGLQFLFEYFSETQRNKGNFPGRFSGRQFSNSRSEMNVSTLELGDSALYLCASSYGTSGSSYNEQFFGPGTRLTVL.

V usage is TRBV5-1 and J usage is TRBJ2-7; 8 nucleotides agree with TRBD1. The germline gives CDR1 SGHRS, CDR2 YFSETQ. This CDR3 region has 12 residues. The J segment lost 2 bases and the V segment lost 5 bases, leaving 0 bases of the junction unmatched. The CDR3 sequence: CASRQGAYEQYF. CDR3 in DNA: TGCGCCAGCAGACAGGGGGCCTACGAGCAGTACTTC.